This TCR beta chain was identified in a study of technical replicates of blood from several donors. The table came from immunoSEQ multiplex PCR; TCRdb's copy has only in-frame clones and leaves some out. Of some 70,000 clones listed, 88% were seen once; the top ten hold 4.5% to 5%. Germline CDR1 is LNHDA and CDR2 is SQIVND (reference sequence). The CDR3 covers 16 residues. Germline trimming cut 5 bases from V and 8 bases from J; bases unmatched to any gene: 12. This clonotype was sampled from a human donor in good health. Some clones in this sample may be carry-over from other donors' samples. This chain joins TRBV19 and TRBJ2-2; 9 nucleotides match TRBD2. Sequencing used PBMCs. The CDR3 sequence: CASSANTGTSPGELFF. In DNA, the CDR3 is TGTGCCAGTAGTGCAAACACCGGGACTAGCCCTGGGGAGCTGTTTTTT.